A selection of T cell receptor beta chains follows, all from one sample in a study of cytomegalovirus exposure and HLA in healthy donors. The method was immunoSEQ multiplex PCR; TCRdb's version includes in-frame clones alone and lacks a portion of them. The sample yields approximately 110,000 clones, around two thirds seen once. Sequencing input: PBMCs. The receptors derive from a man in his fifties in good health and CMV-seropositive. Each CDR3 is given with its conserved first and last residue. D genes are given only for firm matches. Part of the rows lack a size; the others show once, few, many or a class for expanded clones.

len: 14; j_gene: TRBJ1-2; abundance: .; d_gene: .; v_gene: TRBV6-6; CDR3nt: TGTGCCAGCAGTTACTCGCAGGGGCACTATGGCTACACCTTC; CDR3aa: CASSYSQGHYGYTF
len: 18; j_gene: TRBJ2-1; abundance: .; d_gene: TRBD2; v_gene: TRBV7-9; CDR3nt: TGTGCCAGCAGCTTACCCTCCAGGACTAGCGGGAGGGGCAATGAGCAGTTCTTC; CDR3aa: CASSLPSRTSGRGNEQFF
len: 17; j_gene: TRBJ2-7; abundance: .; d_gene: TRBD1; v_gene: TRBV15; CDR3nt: TGTGCCACCAGCAGATCCCCTAACCAGGGGGCTTCCTACGAGCAGTACTTC; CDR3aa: CATSRSPNQGASYEQYF
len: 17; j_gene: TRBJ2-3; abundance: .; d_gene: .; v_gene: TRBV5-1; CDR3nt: TGCGCCAGCAGCTTGGCCCAGGTCCAGGGTGGCACAGATACGCAGTATTTT; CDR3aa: CASSLAQVQGGTDTQYF
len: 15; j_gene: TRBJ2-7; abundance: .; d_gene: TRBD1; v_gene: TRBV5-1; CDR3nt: TGCGCCAGCAGCTTGGGAGGGACAGGGTTGAACGAGCAGTACTTC; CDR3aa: CASSLGGTGLNEQYF
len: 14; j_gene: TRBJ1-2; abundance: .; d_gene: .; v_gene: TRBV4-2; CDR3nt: TGTGCCAGCAGCCCCGGACAGCTTGACTATGGCTACACCTTC; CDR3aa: CASSPGQLDYGYTF
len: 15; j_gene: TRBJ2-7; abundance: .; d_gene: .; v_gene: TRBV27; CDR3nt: TGTGCCAGCAGTTTATCGACCCAGGGCGAGGACGAGCAGTACTTC; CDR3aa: CASSLSTQGEDEQYF
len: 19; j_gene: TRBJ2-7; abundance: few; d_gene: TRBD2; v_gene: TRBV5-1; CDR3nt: TGCGCCAGCAGCTTGAGGCTGTTAGCGGGGGGTTTTTCAGGCTACGAGCAGTACTTC; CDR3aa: CASSLRLLAGGFSGYEQYF
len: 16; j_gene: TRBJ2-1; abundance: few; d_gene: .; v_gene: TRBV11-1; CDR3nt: TGTGCCAGCAGCTTGCGGGACCCTTCCTCCTACAATGAGCAGTTCTTC; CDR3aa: CASSLRDPSSYNEQFF
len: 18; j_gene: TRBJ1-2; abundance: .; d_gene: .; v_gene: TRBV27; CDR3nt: TGTGCCAGCACCCGTCATCAGGGTGGAGTGGGCTCGTACTATGGCTACACCTTC; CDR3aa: CASTRHQGGVGSYYGYTF
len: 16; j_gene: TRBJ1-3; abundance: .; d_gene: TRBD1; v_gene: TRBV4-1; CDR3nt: TGCGCCAGCAGCCAAGTGGGCAGGGGGCGAGGAAACACCATATATTTT; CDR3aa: CASSQVGRGRGNTIYF
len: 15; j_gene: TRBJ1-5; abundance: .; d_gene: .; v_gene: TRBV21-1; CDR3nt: TGTGCCAGTATTCAGGGAGGGGATAGCAATCAGCCCCAGCATTTT; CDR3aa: CASIQGGDSNQPQHF
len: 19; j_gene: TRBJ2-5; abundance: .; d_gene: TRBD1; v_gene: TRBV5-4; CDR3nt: TGTGCCAGCAGCGCCCGCCCGATTACAGGGACAGGGGCCAAGGAGACCCAGTACTTC; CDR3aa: CASSARPITGTGAKETQYF
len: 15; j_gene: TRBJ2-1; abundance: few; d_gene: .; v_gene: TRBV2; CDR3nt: TGTGCCAGCAGTTCATACCTCGGGAGCATAAATGAGCAGTTCTTC; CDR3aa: CASSSYLGSINEQFF
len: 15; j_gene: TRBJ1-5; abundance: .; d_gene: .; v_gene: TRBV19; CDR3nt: TGTGCCAGTAGTATTGGGGGGTTAAGCAATCAGCCCCAGCATTTT; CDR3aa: CASSIGGLSNQPQHF
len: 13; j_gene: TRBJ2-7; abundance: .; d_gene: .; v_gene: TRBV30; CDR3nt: TGTGCCTGGAGTCCCGCAGGAACCTACGAGCAGTACTTC; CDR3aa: CAWSPAGTYEQYF
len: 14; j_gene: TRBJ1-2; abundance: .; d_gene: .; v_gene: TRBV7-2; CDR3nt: TGTGCCAGCAGCTTGGAGGGGCTAAGTAATGGCTACACCTTC; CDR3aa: CASSLEGLSNGYTF
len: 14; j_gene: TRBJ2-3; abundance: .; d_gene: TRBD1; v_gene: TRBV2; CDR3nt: TGTGCCAGCACCAGAGGCAGGGGGTTAGAGACGCAGTATTTT; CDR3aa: CASTRGRGLETQYF
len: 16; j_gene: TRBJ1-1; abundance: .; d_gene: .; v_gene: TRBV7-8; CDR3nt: TGTGCCAGCAGCCGGGGGACGGCTAGGGCGAACACTGAAGCTTTCTTT; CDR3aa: CASSRGTARANTEAFF
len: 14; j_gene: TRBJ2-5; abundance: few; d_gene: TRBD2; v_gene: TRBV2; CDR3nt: TGTGCCAGCAGTGAGATAAGCGGGGAAGCCCCCCAGTACTTC; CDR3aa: CASSEISGEAPQYF
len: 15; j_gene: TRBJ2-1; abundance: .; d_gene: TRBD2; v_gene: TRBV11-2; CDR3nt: TGTGCCAGCAGCTCTGGACTAGCTGTATACAATGAGCAGTTCTTC; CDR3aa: CASSSGLAVYNEQFF
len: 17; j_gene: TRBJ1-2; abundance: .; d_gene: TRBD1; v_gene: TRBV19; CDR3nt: TGTGCCAGTAGTATAGATCCTCTGGGACAGCCTAACTATGGCTACACCTTC; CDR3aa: CASSIDPLGQPNYGYTF
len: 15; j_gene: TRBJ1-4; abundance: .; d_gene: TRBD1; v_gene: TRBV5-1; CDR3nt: TGCGCCAGCAGCTTGGAGACAGGGTCGAATGAAAAACTGTTTTTT; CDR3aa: CASSLETGSNEKLFF
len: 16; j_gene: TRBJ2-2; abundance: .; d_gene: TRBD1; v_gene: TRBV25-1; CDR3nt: TGTGCCAGCAGGAATAGGGGACAGGACAACACCGGGGAGCTGTTTTTT; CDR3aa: CASRNRGQDNTGELFF
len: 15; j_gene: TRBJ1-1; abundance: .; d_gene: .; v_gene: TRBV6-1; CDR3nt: TGTGCCAGCAGTTTATATCGACAGTCCGACACTGAAGCTTTCTTT; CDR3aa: CASSLYRQSDTEAFF
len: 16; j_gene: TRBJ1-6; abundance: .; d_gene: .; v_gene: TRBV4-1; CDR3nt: TGCGCCAGCAGTCTACAGGGAAGCGCCTATAATTCACCCCTCCACTTT; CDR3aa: CASSLQGSAYNSPLHF
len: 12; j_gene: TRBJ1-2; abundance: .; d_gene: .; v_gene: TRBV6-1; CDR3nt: TGTGCCACCTCCCCGGTCAACTATGGCTACACCTTC; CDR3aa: CATSPVNYGYTF
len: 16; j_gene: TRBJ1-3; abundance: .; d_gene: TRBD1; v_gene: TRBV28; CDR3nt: TGTGCCAGCAGTTCCACCGACAGGGGCCCTGGAAACACCATATATTTT; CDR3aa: CASSSTDRGPGNTIYF
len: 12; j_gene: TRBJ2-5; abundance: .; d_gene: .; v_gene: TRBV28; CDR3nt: TGTGCCAGCATTACCCCCCGGGAGACCCAGTACTTC; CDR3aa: CASITPRETQYF
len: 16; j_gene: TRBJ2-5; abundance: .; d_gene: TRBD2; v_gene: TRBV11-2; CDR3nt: TGTGCCAGCAGCACGGGACTAGCGGTATACCAAGAGACCCAGTACTTC; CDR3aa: CASSTGLAVYQETQYF
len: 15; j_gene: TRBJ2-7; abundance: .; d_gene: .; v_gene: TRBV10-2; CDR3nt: TGCGCCAGCAGTGAGTTGGACCCAGGGACCTACGAGCAGTACTTC; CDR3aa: CASSELDPGTYEQYF
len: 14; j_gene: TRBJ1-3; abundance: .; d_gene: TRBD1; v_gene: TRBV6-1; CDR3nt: TGTGCCAGCTCGACAGGGGGCGGTGGAAACACCATATATTTT; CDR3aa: CASSTGGGGNTIYF
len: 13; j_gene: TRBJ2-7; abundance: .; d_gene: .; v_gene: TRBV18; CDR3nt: TGTGCCAGCTCACCAACGGCTAGTAGTGAGCAGTACTTC; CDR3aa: CASSPTASSEQYF
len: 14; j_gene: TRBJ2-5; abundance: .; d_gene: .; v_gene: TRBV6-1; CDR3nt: TGTGCCAGCACCATAATGACTAGTACAGAGACCCAGTACTTC; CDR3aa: CASTIMTSTETQYF
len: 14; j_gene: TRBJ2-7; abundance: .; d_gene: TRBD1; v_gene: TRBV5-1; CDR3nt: TGCGCCAGCAGCTTAGGGACAGGTACCTACGAGCAGTACTTC; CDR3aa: CASSLGTGTYEQYF
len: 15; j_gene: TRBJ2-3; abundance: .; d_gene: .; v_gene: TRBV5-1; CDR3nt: TGCGCCAGCAGCTTCCGGGAGAGTAGGACAGATACGCAGTATTTT; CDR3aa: CASSFRESRTDTQYF
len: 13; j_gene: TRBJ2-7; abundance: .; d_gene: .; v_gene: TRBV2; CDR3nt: TGTGCCAGCAACTGGGACAATCGCTACGAGCAGTACTTC; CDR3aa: CASNWDNRYEQYF
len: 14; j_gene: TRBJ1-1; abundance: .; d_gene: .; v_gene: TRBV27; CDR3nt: TGTGCCAGCAGTTTAAAAGGGAGGAGCACTGAAGCTTTCTTT; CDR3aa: CASSLKGRSTEAFF
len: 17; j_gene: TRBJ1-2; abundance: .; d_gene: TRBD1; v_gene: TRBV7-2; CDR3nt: TGTGCCAGCAGCTTGGGCGGGACAGAGCGACGAGGGTATGGCTACACCTTC; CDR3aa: CASSLGGTERRGYGYTF
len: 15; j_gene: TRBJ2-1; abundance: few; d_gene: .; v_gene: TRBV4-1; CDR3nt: TGCGCCAGCAGCCAAGAGGGGAGCTCCTACAATGAGCAGTTCTTC; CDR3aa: CASSQEGSSYNEQFF
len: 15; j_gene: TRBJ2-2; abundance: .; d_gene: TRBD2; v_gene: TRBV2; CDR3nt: TGTGCCAGCAGTGGCGGGGGGGCCAGAACCGGGGAGCTGTTTTTT; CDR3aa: CASSGGGARTGELFF
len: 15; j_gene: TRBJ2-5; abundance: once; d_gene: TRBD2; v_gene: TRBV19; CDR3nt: TGTGCCAGTAGGCCCGCGGGACTAGCGGGAGAGACCCAGTACTTC; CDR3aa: CASRPAGLAGETQYF
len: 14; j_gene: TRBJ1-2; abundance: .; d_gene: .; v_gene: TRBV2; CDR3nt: TGTGCCAGCAGGAGGGACAAAACGGGCTATGGCTACACCTTC; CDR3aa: CASRRDKTGYGYTF
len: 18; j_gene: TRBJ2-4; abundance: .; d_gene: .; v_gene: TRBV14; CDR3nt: TGTGCCAGCAGCCAAGATGCGGGGCAGCTCGGGTACAAAAACATTCAGTACTTC; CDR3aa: CASSQDAGQLGYKNIQYF
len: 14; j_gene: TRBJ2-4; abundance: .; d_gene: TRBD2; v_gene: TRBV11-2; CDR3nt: TGTGCCAGCAGCTTATTAGCGGGAGAGGGGATTCAGTACTTC; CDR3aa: CASSLLAGEGIQYF
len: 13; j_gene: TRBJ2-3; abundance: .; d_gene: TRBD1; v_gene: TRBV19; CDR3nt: TGTGCCAGTACCTTGACAGGGACACGGACGCAGTATTTT; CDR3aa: CASTLTGTRTQYF
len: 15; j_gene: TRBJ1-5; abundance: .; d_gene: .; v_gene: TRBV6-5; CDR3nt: TGTGCCAGCAGTTACGGGGCTAATAGCAATCAGCCCCAGCATTTT; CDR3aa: CASSYGANSNQPQHF
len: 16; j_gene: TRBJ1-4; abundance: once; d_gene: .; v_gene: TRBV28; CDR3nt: TGTGCCAGCAGTGCACCCTGGGGGCATTCTAATGAAAAACTGTTTTTT; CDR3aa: CASSAPWGHSNEKLFF